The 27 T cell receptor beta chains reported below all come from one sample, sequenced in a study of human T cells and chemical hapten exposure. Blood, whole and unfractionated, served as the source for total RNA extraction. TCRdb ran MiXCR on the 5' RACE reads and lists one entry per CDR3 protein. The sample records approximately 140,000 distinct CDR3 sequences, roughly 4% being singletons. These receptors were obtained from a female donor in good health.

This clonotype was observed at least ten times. The CDR3 region is CASSIDDLRSGVLTF. The CDR3, as DNA: TGTGCCAGTAGTATAGACGATTTACGGTCCGGCGTCCTGACTTTC. V is TRBV19 and J is TRBJ2-6, with D hard to call. This CDR3 spans 15 amino acids. Trimming pared 0 bases from V and 12 bases from J, leaving 15 bases between. Germline CDR1 and CDR2: LNHDA and SQIVND (reference sequence).

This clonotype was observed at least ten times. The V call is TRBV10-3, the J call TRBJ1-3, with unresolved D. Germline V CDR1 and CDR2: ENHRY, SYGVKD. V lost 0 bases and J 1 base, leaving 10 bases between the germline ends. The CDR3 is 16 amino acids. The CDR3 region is CAISESVSGSGNTIYF. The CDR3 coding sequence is TGTGCCATCAGTGAGTCGGTTTCGGGTTCTGGAAACACCATATATTTT.

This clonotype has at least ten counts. CDR3 amino acids: CASSPAGRTPRPQYF. CDR3 DNA sequence: TGTGCCAGCAGCCCAGCGGGGCGGACCCCTAGGCCCCAGTACTTC. The chain has TRBV11-2 and TRBJ2-5, with TRBD2 identical over 7 bases. V dropped 5 bases and J dropped 9; count of bases not matched to a gene: 15. Germline V gene sequence: CDR1 SGHAT, CDR2 FQNNGV. The CDR3 length is 15 residues.

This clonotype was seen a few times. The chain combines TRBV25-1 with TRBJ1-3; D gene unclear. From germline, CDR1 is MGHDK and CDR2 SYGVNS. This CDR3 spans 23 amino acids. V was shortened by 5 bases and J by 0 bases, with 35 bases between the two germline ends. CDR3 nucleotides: TGTGCCAGCAGTTTCCGAATCATATCGAATTCGTTTGTGAGGTCTAGCTCTGGAAACACCATATATTTT. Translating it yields CASSFRIISNSFVRSSSGNTIYF.

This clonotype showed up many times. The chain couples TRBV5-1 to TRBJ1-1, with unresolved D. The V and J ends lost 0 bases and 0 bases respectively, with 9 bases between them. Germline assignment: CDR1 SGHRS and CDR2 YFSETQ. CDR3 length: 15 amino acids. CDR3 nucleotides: TGCGCCAGCAGCTTGGATGGAGGCGTGAACACTGAAGCTTTCTTT. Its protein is CASSLDGGVNTEAFF. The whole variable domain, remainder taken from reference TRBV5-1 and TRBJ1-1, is KAGVTQTPRYLIKTRGQQVTLSCSPISGHRSVSWYQQTPGQGLQFLFEYFSETQRNKGNFPGRFSGRQFSNSRSEMNVSTLELGDSALYLCASSLDGGVNTEAFFGQGTRLTVV.

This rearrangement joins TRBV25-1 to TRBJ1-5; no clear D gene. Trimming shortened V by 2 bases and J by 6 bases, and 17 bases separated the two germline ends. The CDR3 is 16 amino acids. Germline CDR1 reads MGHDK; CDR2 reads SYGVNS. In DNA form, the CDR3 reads TGTGCCAGCAGTGAAGGCGGGTTGGGGAATCGTCAGCCCCAGCATTTT. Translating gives CASSEGGLGNRQPQHF. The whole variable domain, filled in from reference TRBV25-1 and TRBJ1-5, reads EADIYQTPRYLVIGTGKKITLECSQTMGHDKMYWYQQDPGMELHLIHYSYGVNSTEKGDLSSESTVSRIRTEHFPLTLESARPSHTSQYLCASSEGGLGNRQPQHFGDGTRLSIL.

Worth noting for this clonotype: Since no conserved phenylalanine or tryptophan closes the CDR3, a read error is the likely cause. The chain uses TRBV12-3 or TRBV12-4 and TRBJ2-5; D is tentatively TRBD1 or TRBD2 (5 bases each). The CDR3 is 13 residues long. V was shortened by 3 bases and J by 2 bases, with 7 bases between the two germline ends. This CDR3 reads CASSFEGQETQYL. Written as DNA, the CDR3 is TGTGCCAGCAGTTTTGAGGGGCAAGAGACCCAGTACTTA.

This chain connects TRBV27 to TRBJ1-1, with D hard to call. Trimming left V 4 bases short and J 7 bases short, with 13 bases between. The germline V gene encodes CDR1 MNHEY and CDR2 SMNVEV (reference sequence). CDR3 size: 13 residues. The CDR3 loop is CASSSLSESEAFF. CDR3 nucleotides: TGTGCCAGCAGTTCGTTGTCAGAAAGTGAAGCTTTCTTT.

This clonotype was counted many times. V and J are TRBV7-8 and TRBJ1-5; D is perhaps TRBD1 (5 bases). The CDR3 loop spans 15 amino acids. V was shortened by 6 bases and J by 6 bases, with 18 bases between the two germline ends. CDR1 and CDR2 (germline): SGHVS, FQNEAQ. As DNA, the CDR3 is TGTGCCAGCAGTTCCCACAGGACGTCGGGTCAGCCCCAGCATTTT. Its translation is CASSSHRTSGQPQHF.

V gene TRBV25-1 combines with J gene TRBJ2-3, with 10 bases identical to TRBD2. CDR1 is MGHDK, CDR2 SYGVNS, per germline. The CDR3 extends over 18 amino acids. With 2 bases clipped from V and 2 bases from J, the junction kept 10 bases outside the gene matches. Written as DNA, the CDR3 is TGTGCCAGCAGTGAAAGGTTAGCGGGGGGTGTGGCCACAGATACGCAGTATTTT. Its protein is CASSERLAGGVATDTQYF.

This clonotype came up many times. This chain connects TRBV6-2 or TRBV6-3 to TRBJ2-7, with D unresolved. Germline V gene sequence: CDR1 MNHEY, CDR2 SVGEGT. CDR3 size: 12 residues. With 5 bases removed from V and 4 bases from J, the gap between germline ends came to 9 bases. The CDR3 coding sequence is TGTGCCAGCAGTGAAAGTCCGTACGAGCAGTACTTC. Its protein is CASSESPYEQYF.

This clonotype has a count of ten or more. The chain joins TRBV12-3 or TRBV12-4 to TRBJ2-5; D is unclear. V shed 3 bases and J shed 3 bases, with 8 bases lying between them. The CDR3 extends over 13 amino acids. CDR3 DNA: TGTGCCAGCAGTTTGACTGAAGAAGAGACCCAGTACTTC. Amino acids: CASSLTEEETQYF.

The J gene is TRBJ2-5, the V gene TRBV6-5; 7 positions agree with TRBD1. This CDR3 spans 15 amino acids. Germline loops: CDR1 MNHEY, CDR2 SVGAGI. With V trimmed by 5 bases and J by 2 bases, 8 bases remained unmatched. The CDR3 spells CASSRAGTEQETQYF. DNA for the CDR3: TGTGCCAGCAGTAGGGCCGGGACAGAGCAAGAGACCCAGTACTTC.

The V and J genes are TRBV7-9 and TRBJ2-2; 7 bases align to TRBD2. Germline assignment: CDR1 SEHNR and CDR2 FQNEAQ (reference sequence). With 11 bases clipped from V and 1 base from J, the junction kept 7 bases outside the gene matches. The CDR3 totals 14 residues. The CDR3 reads CALSLAGNTGELFF. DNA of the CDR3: TGTGCCCTCTCCTTAGCGGGGAACACCGGGGAGCTGTTTTTT.

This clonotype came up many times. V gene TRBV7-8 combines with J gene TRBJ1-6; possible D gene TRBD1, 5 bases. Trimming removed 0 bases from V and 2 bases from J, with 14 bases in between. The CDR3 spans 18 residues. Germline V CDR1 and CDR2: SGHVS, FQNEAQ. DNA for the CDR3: TGTGCCAGCAGCTTAGCGCAAAAGGGGACGCCCTATAATTCACCCCTCCACTTT. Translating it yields CASSLAQKGTPYNSPLHF.

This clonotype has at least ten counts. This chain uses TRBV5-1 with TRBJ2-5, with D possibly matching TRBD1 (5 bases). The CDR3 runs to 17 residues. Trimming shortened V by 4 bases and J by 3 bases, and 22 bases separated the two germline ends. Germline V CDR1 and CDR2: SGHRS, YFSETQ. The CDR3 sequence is CASSREGVKIWEETQYF. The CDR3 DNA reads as TGCGCCAGCAGCCGCGAAGGGGTTAAGATTTGGGAAGAGACCCAGTACTTC.

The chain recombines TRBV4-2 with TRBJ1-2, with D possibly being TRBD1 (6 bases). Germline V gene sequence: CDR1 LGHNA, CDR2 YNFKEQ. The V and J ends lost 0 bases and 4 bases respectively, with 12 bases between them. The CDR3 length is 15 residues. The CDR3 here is CASSQEAQGSYGYTF. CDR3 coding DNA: TGTGCCAGCAGCCAAGAGGCCCAGGGGTCCTATGGCTACACCTTC.

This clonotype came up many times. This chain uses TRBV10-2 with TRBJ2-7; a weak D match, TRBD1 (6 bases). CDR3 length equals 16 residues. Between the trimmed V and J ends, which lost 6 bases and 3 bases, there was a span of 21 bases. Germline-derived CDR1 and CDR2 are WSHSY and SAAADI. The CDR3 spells CASSEHLRRGNYEQYF. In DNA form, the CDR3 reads TGCGCCAGCAGCGAACACCTGCGAAGGGGGAACTACGAGCAGTACTTC.

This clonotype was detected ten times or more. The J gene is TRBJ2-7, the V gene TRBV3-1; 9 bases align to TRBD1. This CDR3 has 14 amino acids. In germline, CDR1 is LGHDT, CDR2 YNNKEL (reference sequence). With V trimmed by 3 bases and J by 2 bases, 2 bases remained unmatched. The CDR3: CASSQWDRAYEQYF. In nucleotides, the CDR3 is TGTGCCAGCAGCCAGTGGGACAGGGCCTACGAGCAGTACTTC.

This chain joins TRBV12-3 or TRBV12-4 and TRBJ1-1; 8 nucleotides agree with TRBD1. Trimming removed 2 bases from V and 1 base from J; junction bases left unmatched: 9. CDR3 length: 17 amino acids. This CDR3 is CASSLYLGDRGNTEAFF. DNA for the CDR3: TGTGCCAGCAGTTTATATCTGGGCGACAGGGGGAACACTGAAGCTTTCTTT.

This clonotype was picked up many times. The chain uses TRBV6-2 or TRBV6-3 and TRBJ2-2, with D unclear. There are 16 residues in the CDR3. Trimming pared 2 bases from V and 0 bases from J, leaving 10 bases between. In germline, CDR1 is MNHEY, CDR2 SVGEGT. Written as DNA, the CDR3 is TGTGCCAGCAGTTACGGGCAGCTGGCGAACACCGGGGAGCTGTTTTTT. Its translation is CASSYGQLANTGELFF.

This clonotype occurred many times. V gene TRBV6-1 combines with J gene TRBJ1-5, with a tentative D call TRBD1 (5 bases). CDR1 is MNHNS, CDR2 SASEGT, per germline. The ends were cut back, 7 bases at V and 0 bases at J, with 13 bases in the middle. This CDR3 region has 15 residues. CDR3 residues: CASNRLTGSNQPQHF. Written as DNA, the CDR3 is TGTGCCAGCAACCGCCTAACAGGTAGCAATCAGCCCCAGCATTTT.

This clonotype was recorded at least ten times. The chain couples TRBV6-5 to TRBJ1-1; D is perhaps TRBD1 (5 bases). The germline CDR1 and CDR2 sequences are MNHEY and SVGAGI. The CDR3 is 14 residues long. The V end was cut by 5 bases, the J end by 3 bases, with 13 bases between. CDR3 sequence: CASSPRGGDTEAFF. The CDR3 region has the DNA TGTGCCAGCAGTCCACGGGGGGGGGACACTGAAGCTTTCTTT.

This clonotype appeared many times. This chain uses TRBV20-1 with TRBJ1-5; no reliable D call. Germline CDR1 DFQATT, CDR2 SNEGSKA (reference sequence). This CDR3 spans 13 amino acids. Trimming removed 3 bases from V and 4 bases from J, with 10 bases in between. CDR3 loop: CSASRTANQPQHF. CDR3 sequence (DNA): TGCAGTGCTAGTCGGACGGCAAATCAGCCCCAGCATTTT.

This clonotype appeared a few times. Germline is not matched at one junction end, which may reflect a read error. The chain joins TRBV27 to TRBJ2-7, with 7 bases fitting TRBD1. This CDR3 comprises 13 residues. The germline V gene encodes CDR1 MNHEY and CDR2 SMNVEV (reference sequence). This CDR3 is CASSQGVSDEQYF. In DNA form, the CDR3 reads TGTGCCAGCAGCCAGGGGGTCTCCGACGAGCAGTACTTC.

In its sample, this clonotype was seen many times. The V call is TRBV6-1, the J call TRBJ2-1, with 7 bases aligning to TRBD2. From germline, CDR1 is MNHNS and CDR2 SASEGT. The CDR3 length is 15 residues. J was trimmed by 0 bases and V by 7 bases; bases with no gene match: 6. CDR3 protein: CASTASGASYNEQFF. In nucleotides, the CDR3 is TGTGCCAGCACTGCGAGCGGGGCCTCCTACAATGAGCAGTTCTTC.

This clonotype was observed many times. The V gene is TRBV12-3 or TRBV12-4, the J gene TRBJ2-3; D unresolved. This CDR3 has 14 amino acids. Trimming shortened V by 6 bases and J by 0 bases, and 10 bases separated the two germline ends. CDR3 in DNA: TGTGCCAGCAGCAAGGACCTGAGCACAGATACGCAGTATTTT. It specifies CASSKDLSTDTQYF.